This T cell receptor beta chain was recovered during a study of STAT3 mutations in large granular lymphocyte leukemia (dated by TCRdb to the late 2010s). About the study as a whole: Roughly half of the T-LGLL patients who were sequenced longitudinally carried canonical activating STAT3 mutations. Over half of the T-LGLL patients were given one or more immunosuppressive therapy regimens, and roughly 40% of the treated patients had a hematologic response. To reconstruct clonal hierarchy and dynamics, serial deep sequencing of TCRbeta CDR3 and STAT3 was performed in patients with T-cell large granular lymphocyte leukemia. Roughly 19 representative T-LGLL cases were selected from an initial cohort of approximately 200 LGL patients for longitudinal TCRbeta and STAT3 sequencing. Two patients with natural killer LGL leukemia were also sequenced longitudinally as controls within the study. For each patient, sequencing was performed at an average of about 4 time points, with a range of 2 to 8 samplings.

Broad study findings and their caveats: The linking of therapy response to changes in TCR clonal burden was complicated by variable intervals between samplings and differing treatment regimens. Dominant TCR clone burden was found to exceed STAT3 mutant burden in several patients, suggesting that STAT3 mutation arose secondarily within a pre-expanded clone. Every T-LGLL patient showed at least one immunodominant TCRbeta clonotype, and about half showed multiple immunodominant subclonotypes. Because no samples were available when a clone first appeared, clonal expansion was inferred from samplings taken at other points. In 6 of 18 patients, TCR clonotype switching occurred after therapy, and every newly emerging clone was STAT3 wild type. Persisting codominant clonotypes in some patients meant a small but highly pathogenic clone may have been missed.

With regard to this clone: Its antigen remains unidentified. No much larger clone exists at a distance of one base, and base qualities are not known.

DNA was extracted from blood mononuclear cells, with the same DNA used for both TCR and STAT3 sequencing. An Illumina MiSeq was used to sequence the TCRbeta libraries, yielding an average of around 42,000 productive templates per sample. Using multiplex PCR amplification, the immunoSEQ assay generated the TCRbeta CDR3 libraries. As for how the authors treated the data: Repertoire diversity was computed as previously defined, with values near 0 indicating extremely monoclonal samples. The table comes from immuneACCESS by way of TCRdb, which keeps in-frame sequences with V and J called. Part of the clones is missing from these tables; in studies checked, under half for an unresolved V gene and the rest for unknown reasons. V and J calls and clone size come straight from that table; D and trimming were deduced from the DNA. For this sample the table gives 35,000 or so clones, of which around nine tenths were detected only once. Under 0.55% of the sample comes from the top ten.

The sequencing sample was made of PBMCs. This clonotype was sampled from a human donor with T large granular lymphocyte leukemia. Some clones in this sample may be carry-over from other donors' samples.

CDR3 reads: CASSSPALGAFF. The DNA sequence reads TGTGCCAGCAGCTCCCCGGCCTTGGGAGCTTTCTTT. Recombination connected TRBV5-6 to TRBJ1-1; the D gene cannot be named for sure. The V end loses 3 bases and the J end loses 10 bases, and a stretch of 13 bases separates them. The CDR3 covers 12 residues, taking in both the cysteine and the phenylalanine. The kept DNA is CDR3 alone, 36 bases in frame from the first base. The germline V gene provides CDR1 SGHDT and CDR2 YYEEEE. This CDR3, with the reference TRBV5-6 and TRBJ1-1 proteins standing in past its ends, gives the full variable domain DAGVTQSPTHLIKTRGQQVTLRCSPKSGHDTVSWYQQALGQGPQFIFQYYEEEERQRGNFPDRFSGHQFPNYSSELNVNALLLGDSALYLCASSSPALGAFFGQGTRLTVV.